This T cell receptor (beta chain) is from a study of cytomegalovirus exposure and HLA in healthy donors. Study conclusions and caveats: Diagnosis of cytomegalovirus status made by the classifier reportedly showed high specificity and sensitivity. The authors enumerated 150 to 200 TCR beta chains as linked to cytomegalovirus.

PCR used 60 Vbeta primers and 13 Jbeta primers. Repertoires were generated with immunoSEQ multiplex PCR, while TCRdb's copy carries only in-frame clones and drops some. In all, the sample yields approximately 50,000 clones. Germline V CDR1 and CDR2: SNHLY, FYNNEI. This CDR3 spans 15 amino acids. The J segment lost 6 bases and the V segment lost 8 bases, leaving 13 bases of the junction unmatched. About this clone: The antigen remains undetermined.

Specimen: PBMCs. The TCR originated in a male donor in good health and CMV-seronegative. V gene TRBV2 combines with J gene TRBJ1-2, with 9 nucleotides matching TRBD1. The CDR3, as DNA: TGTGCCAGCTCCTCCCAGGACAGGGGAGGAAATGGCTACACCTTC. Protein: CASSSQDRGGNGYTF.